This TCR beta chain is from a study of blood T cell repertoires in COVID-19. Study-wide background: From the United States, Italy and Spain came samples of acute and convalescent COVID-19.

Under the authors' procedure: It was from reference gene primer amplification that nucleated cell counts were estimated. Assay: immunoSEQ multiplex PCR; the TCRdb copy retains only in-frame clones and omits some. V and J calls and clone size come straight from that table; D and trimming were deduced from the DNA. The sample carries 160,000 or so clones, approximately 95% recorded once. V was clipped by 4 bases and J by 8 bases, with 23 bases between them. Germline V lookup: CDR1 LGHNA, CDR2 YNFKEQ. This CDR3 contains 16 residues. Enrolled during active infection, Seattle patients were then followed longitudinally.

Sample: peripheral blood. The source is a woman aged 55-70 years with COVID-19, enrolled during active disease. The rearrangement joins TRBV4-2 to TRBJ1-2; possible D gene TRBD1, 5 bases. CDR3 sequence reads: CASSRPGVQGDQGYTF. CDR3 DNA: TGTGCCAGCAGCCGGCCGGGGGTGCAGGGTGATCAGGGCTACACCTTC.